One sample yielded the 10 T cell receptor beta chains listed below, sequenced in a study of cytomegalovirus exposure and HLA in healthy donors. 60 Vbeta and 13 Jbeta primers were used in PCR. The assay was immunoSEQ multiplex PCR, and TCRdb's table has in-frame clones only and misses some. There are about 120,000 clones in the sample; about two thirds occur only once, and approximately 3.8% lies in the top ten. Specimen: PBMCs. The source of these receptors is a man aged 25 to 40 in good health and CMV-seronegative.

This sequence joins TRBV10-3 and TRBJ2-3; D not certain. V gave up 3 bases and J gave up 2 bases, with 6 bases separating them. The length of the CDR3 is 13 residues. Germline V lookup: CDR1 ENHRY, CDR2 SYGVKD. The CDR3, as DNA: TGTGCCATCAGTGACGAGAACACAGATACGCAGTATTTT. This gives the protein CAISDENTDTQYF.

V usage is TRBV4-1 and J usage is TRBJ1-6, with D perhaps matching TRBD1 (5 bases). The length of the CDR3 is 16 residues. V dropped 2 bases and J dropped 7 bases, with 15 bases sitting between them. Germline V gene sequence: CDR1 MGHRA, CDR2 YSYEKL. The CDR3, as DNA: TGCGCCAGCAGCCAACCGCCGGCGGGGCGGAATTCACCCCTCCACTTT. Translation: CASSQPPAGRNSPLHF.

This clone was recorded once. The rearrangement joins TRBV27 to TRBJ2-1; 9 bases align to TRBD2. V lost 6 bases to trimming and J lost 2 bases; unmatched junction nucleotides: 5. Per germline, CDR1 MNHEY and CDR2 SMNVEV (reference sequence). This CDR3 spans 15 amino acids. This chain's CDR3 is CASSRSGGAYNEQFF. CDR3 DNA sequence: TGTGCCAGCAGCCGTAGCGGGGGCGCCTACAATGAGCAGTTCTTC.

The chain is built from TRBV4-1 and TRBJ1-1; D remains ambiguous. The V end lost 3 bases, the J end lost 0 bases, and 11 bases lay between the germline ends. The length of the CDR3 is 15 residues. Germline CDR1 is MGHRA and CDR2 is YSYEKL. The CDR3 sequence: CASSQTPIMNTEAFF. As DNA, the CDR3 is TGCGCCAGCAGCCAGACACCCATCATGAACACTGAAGCTTTCTTT.

The chain couples TRBV9 to TRBJ2-1, with 9 bases aligning to TRBD2. V lost 3 bases to trimming and J lost 5 bases; unmatched junction nucleotides: 6. The V gene's germline CDR1 is SGDLS and CDR2 YYNGEE. The CDR3 totals 15 residues. The CDR3 sequence: CASSAGLARNNEQFF. DNA of the CDR3: TGTGCCAGCAGCGCCGGACTAGCGAGGAACAATGAGCAGTTCTTC.

The rearrangement links TRBV21-1 to TRBJ1-6; the table's TRBD1 call for D was not verified on the DNA. TRBV21-1 is shown as a pseudogene. This CDR3 spans 15 amino acids. The CDR3 DNA sequence: TGTGCCAAGTCGCCGGGACAACTTTTTAATTCACCCCTCCACTTT. This translates into CAKSPGQLFNSPLHF.

The CDR3 coding sequence is TGTGCCAGCAGCTCCTTGGGGGGGGTAGCTTTCTTT. Its translation: CASSSLGGVAFF. The chain carries TRBV7-9 and TRBJ1-1, with D possibly matching TRBD1 (5 bases). Between the trimmed V and J ends, which lost 4 bases and 10 bases, there was a span of 13 bases. Per germline, CDR1 SEHNR and CDR2 FQNEAQ (reference sequence). This CDR3 contains 12 residues.

This clone was seen a handful of times. The chain is built from TRBV28 and TRBJ1-2, with D unresolved. Germline CDR1 is MDHEN and CDR2 is SYDVKM. CDR3 length: 13 residues. V lost 8 bases to trimming and J lost 7 bases, with 17 bases between them. CDR3 residues: CASWVAGNRGYTF. For the CDR3, the DNA is TGTGCCAGCTGGGTTGCAGGTAACCGTGGCTACACCTTC.

The chain couples TRBV29-1 to TRBJ2-4; maybe TRBD2 (6 bases). Germline CDR1 and CDR2: SQVTM and ANQGSEA. The CDR3 length is 14 residues. Trimming pared 7 bases from V and 1 base from J, leaving 14 bases between. DNA of the CDR3: TGCAGCGCCGGTCGCGGAGGGGCCAAAAACATTCAGTACTTC. Protein product: CSAGRGGAKNIQYF.

The chain is built from TRBV7-9 and TRBJ1-2; weak D call: TRBD1 (5 bases). Trimming stripped 5 bases from V and 4 bases from J, with 17 bases between. Germline CDR1 is SEHNR and CDR2 is FQNEAQ (reference sequence). The CDR3 has 15 amino acids. CDR3 in DNA: TGTGCCAGCAGCCCCCCCGACAGCCACCTCTATGGCTACACCTTC. Translated: CASSPPDSHLYGYTF.